This T cell receptor beta chain was captured in a study of long-term antiretroviral therapy in people with HIV. The authors ran the immunoSEQ assay, v3.0, at survey level. Method: immunoSEQ multiplex PCR; TCRdb's copy keeps in-frame clones and lacks some. The data hold 20,000 to 25,000 clones, with approximately 81% observed a single time. CDR3 length: 16 amino acids. V was cut by 0 bases and J by 7 bases, with 15 bases left in between. CDR1 is LNHNV, CDR2 YYDKDF, per germline (reference sequence). Everyone in the study who had HIV was treated in the United States. The sample here was unsorted PBMCs, taken 0.1 years before starting antiretroviral therapy. This receptor was identified in a man aged 35 to 55 with HIV. This rearrangement joins TRBV15 to TRBJ1-4; unclear D gene. CDR3 residues: CATSRDRADLGEKLFF. The CDR3 bases are TGTGCCACCAGCAGAGATCGGGCGGACTTGGGTGAAAAACTGTTTTTT.